This T cell receptor beta chain emerged from a study of CD8+CD57+ T cells in acquired aplastic anemia. Turning to the study itself: Average DNA yield from sorted CD4+ and CD8+ cells was around 3 ug. Study-wide points: Patient and control CD8+ Simpson's diversity was not significantly different. A set of twenty-nine CD8+ CDR3 sequences was shared between patients and controls, and these sequences appeared highly expressed in patients.

Germline CDR1 is MGHDK and CDR2 is SYGVNS. V was pared by 6 bases and J by 6 bases, with 14 bases between. The CDR3 sequence is 14 residues long. Profiling of TCR beta VDJ combinations and CDR3 sequences used genomic DNA as template. TCRdb reprocessed the reads via MiXCR and lists one record per CDR3 protein. The data show 150,000 to 200,000 distinct CDR3 sequences, 64% seen once. In regard to this clonotype: No antigen is known for it.

The sequenced sample consisted of sorted CD4+, CD8+, or CD8+CD57+ T cells (not recorded which) from PBMCs. This receptor was identified in a human donor with severe aplastic anemia or a healthy control (not recorded which). The V gene is TRBV25-1, the J gene TRBJ2-2; a possible D gene is TRBD2 (6 bases). Written as DNA, the CDR3 is TGTGCCAGCAGCAGGCCTAGCGCGGCCGGGGAGCTGTTTTTT. Encoded protein: CASSRPSAAGELFF.